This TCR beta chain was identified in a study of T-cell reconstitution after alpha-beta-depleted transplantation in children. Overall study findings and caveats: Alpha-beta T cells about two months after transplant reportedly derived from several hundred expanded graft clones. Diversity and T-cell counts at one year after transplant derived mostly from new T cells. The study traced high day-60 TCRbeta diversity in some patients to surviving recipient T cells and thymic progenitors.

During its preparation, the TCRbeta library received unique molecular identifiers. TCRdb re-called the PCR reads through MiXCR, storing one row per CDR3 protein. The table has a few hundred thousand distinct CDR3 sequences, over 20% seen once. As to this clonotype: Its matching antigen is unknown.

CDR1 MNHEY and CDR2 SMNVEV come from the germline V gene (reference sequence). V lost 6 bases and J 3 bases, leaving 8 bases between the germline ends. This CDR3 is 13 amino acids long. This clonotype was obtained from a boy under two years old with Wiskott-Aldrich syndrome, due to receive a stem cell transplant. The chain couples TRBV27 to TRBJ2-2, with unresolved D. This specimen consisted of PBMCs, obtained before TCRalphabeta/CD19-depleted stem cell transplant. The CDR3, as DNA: TGTGCCAGCAGGGGTCTCTACACCGGGGAGCTGTTTTTT. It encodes CASRGLYTGELFF.